Each of the 32 T cell receptor beta chains below was sequenced from the same sample in a study of blood T cell repertoires in COVID-19. Repertoires were generated with immunoSEQ multiplex PCR, while TCRdb's copy carries only in-frame clones and drops some. The table includes around 280,000 clones, around 87% detected once. Sequencing was carried out using peripheral blood. Source of these receptors: a woman aged 25 to 45 who had recovered from COVID-19.

The V call is TRBV23-1, the J call TRBJ1-2; D remains unclear. TRBV23-1 is marked as an open reading frame, function uncertain. Trimming removed 4 bases from V and 5 bases from J, with 17 bases in between. The CDR3 is made up of 15 amino acids. The CDR3 DNA reads as TGCGCCAGCAGTCGTCGAACAGCTACTAGTTATGGCTACACCTTC. Amino acids: CASSRRTATSYGYTF.

This sequence joins TRBV7-6 and TRBJ1-1; 12 nucleotides align to TRBD1. Trimming at V came to 4 bases and at J to 3 bases, leaving 6 bases not matched to a gene. The CDR3 is made up of 16 amino acids. In germline, CDR1 is SGHVS, CDR2 FNYEAQ. The CDR3 spells CASSSGTGGWDTEAFF. The CDR3 region has the DNA TGTGCCAGCAGCTCCGGGACAGGGGGCTGGGACACTGAAGCTTTCTTT.

The rearrangement links TRBV4-1 to TRBJ2-3, with D maybe TRBD2 (7 bases). V gave up 1 base and J gave up 4 bases, with 15 bases separating them. The CDR3 extends over 16 amino acids. Germline V CDR1 and CDR2: MGHRA, YSYEKL. CDR3 in DNA: TGCGCCAGCAGCCAAGGGGGGGGCGGGTTTGCAGATACGCAGTATTTT. It encodes CASSQGGGGFADTQYF.

The chain has TRBV6-4 and TRBJ2-3; the match to TRBD1 covers 7 bases. The germline V gene encodes CDR1 MRHNA and CDR2 SNTAGT. CDR3 length: 16 residues. The trim removed 4 bases at V and 5 bases at J, leaving 12 bases unmatched. CDR3 DNA sequence: TGTGCCAGCAGTGCAAGAACAGGGGCCTCGGGAGATACGCAGTATTTT. This translates into CASSARTGASGDTQYF.

The chain combines TRBV5-1 with TRBJ1-6; no definite D call. Trimming pared 5 bases from V and 6 bases from J, leaving 12 bases between. The CDR3 covers 14 residues. Germline-derived CDR1 and CDR2 are SGHRS and YFSETQ. The CDR3, as DNA: TGCGCCAGCAGTTTAAACGGAGGTAATTCACCCCTCCACTTT. It specifies CASSLNGGNSPLHF.

The chain uses TRBV7-8 and TRBJ2-1; D is perhaps TRBD2 (5 bases). Trimming left V 2 bases short and J 9 bases short, with 20 bases between. This CDR3 spans 16 amino acids. Germline lookup yields CDR1 SGHVS and CDR2 FQNEAQ. The CDR3 loop is CASSLLPAGSLGEQFF. DNA of the CDR3: TGTGCCAGCAGCTTACTCCCCGCGGGCTCGTTAGGTGAGCAGTTCTTC. Using reference TRBV7-8 and TRBJ2-1 for the parts outside the CDR3, the full variable domain is GAGVSQSPRYKVAKRGQDVALRCDPISGHVSLFWYQQALGQGPEFLTYFQNEAQLDKSGLPSDRFFAERPEGSVSTLKIQRTQQEDSAVYLCASSLLPAGSLGEQFFGPGTRLTVL.

The rearrangement links TRBV7-2 to TRBJ1-1; tentative D call: TRBD1 (6 bases). Germline-derived CDR1 and CDR2 are SGHTA and FQGNSA. V lost 2 bases to trimming and J lost 9 bases, with 10 bases between them. This CDR3 comprises 12 residues. The CDR3 DNA is TGTGCCAGCAGCTTAAGTACAGGGAAAGCTTTCTTT. Its translation: CASSLSTGKAFF.

The chain uses TRBV6-5 and TRBJ1-1; D gene ambiguous. The CDR3 has 14 amino acids. The V end was cut by 0 bases, the J end by 2 bases, with 7 bases between. The V gene's germline CDR1 is MNHEY and CDR2 SVGAGI. CDR3 sequence reads: CASSYSESNTEAFF. CDR3 coding DNA: TGTGCCAGCAGTTACTCGGAGAGTAACACTGAAGCTTTCTTT.

J is TRBJ2-7 and V is TRBV5-1; D is perhaps TRBD1 (6 bases). The germline gives CDR1 SGHRS, CDR2 YFSETQ. V lost 4 bases and J 2 bases, leaving 10 bases between the germline ends. CDR3 length: 13 amino acids. CDR3: CASSPGQTYEQYF. The CDR3 DNA is TGCGCCAGCAGCCCAGGACAGACCTACGAGCAGTACTTC.

The chain employs TRBV2 and TRBJ2-1, with a tentative D call TRBD2 (5 bases). Germline-derived CDR1 and CDR2 are SNHLY and FYNNEI. The CDR3 consists of 12 residues. Trimming pared 6 bases from V and 9 bases from J, leaving 12 bases between. In DNA form, the CDR3 reads TGTGCCAGCAGCACAAGAGAGGGTGAGCAGTTCTTC. Amino acid sequence: CASSTREGEQFF.

The J gene is TRBJ2-2, the V gene TRBV29-1; 8 positions agree with TRBD1. CDR1 is SQVTM and CDR2 is ANQGSEA in the germline V gene. The CDR3 has 14 amino acids. V lost 5 bases, J lost 1 base, and 3 bases stayed unmatched. CDR3 residues: CSVLGQGNTGELFF. DNA of the CDR3: TGCAGCGTTTTAGGACAGGGGAACACCGGGGAGCTGTTTTTT.

This chain links TRBV7-2 with TRBJ2-1; possibly TRBD2 for D (5 bases). The germline CDR1 and CDR2 sequences are SGHTA and FQGNSA. V lost 2 bases to trimming and J lost 7 bases, with 15 bases between them. This CDR3 is 15 amino acids long. The CDR3 is CASSLIPGSRNEQFF. The CDR3 DNA reads TGTGCCAGCAGCTTAATACCGGGATCACGGAATGAGCAGTTCTTC.

The J gene is TRBJ2-2, the V gene TRBV5-1, with 8 bases fitting TRBD2. Losses at the gene ends were 5 bases for V and 5 bases for J; bases not matched to a gene: 11. The CDR3 extends over 16 amino acids. The germline gives CDR1 SGHRS, CDR2 YFSETQ. Here the CDR3 reads CASSVEAGVRTGELFF. The CDR3 coding sequence is TGCGCCAGCAGTGTAGAAGCGGGAGTGCGGACCGGGGAGCTGTTTTTT.

This chain uses TRBV2 with TRBJ1-2, with 7 bases fitting TRBD1. CDR1 is SNHLY, CDR2 FYNNEI, per germline. The CDR3 is made up of 17 amino acids. The trim removed 1 base at V and 1 base at J, leaving 9 bases unmatched. The DNA for the CDR3 is TGTGCCAGCAGTGAAGACGCCAGGGGGTGGCTTAACTATGGCTACACCTTC. Translated, it gives CASSEDARGWLNYGYTF. The whole variable domain, filled in from reference TRBV2 and TRBJ1-2, reads EPEVTQTPSHQVTQMGQEVILRCVPISNHLYFYWYRQILGQKVEFLVSFYNNEISEKSEIFDDQFSVERPDGSNFTLKIRSTKLEDSAMYFCASSEDARGWLNYGYTFGSGTRLTVV.

This clone has a single count. The chain recombines TRBV18 with TRBJ2-1; 14 bases line up with TRBD2. The CDR3 is made up of 16 amino acids. Germline loops: CDR1 KGHSH, CDR2 LQKENI. V shed 2 bases, J shed 3 bases, and the junction held 0 bases outside the gene matches. The CDR3 loop is CASSPGTSGSYNEQFF. The CDR3 DNA reads as TGTGCCAGCTCACCAGGGACTAGCGGGAGCTACAATGAGCAGTTCTTC.

The rearrangement links TRBV7-9 to TRBJ2-1, with 9 bases aligning to TRBD2. Germline V CDR1 and CDR2: SEHNR, FQNEAQ (reference sequence). This CDR3 spans 15 amino acids. After removal of 3 bases from V and 9 bases from J, the junction contained 9 bases not matched to a gene. The CDR3 coding sequence is TGTGCCAGCAGCTTCGGCACTAGCGGGTTCCGTGAGCAGTTCTTC. Encoded protein: CASSFGTSGFREQFF.

The chain couples TRBV4-2 to TRBJ2-3; D is perhaps TRBD1 (6 bases). The CDR3 loop spans 18 amino acids. Trimming took 2 bases from V and 0 from J, leaving 18 bases between them. CDR1 LGHNA and CDR2 YNFKEQ come from the germline V gene. As DNA, the CDR3 is TGTGCCAGCAGCCAAATCCGGGACACTCTCCTTAGCACAGATACGCAGTATTTT. Residues: CASSQIRDTLLSTDTQYF.

The chain has TRBV18 and TRBJ1-6; weak D call: TRBD1 (6 bases). Trimming removed 3 bases at V and 7 bases at J, with 16 bases between. The CDR3 consists of 16 residues. Germline loops: CDR1 KGHSH, CDR2 LQKENI. The CDR3 spells CASSPPRGVDNSPLHF. The CDR3 DNA is TGTGCCAGCTCACCTCCCAGGGGAGTAGACAATTCACCCCTCCACTTT.

This clone occurred a few times. The V and J genes are TRBV6-6 and TRBJ1-5; D is uncertain. The CDR3 runs to 15 residues. Germline V gives CDR1 MNHNY, CDR2 SVGAGI (reference sequence). V dropped 2 bases and J dropped 2 bases, with 10 bases sitting between them. The CDR3 sequence is CASSYGGPRNQPQHF. CDR3 sequence (DNA): TGTGCCAGCAGTTACGGTGGGCCGCGCAATCAGCCCCAGCATTTT.

This sequence joins TRBV20-1 and TRBJ1-2; D might be TRBD1 (5 bases). Germline assignment: CDR1 DFQATT and CDR2 SNEGSKA (reference sequence). The V and J ends lost 8 bases and 8 bases respectively, with 15 bases between them. This CDR3 is 11 amino acids long. DNA of the CDR3: TGCAGTCCGGACAACCCCGAAGGCTACACCTTC. Translating it yields CSPDNPEGYTF.

The genes are TRBV10-3 and TRBJ1-1; tentatively, D is TRBD1 (6 bases). V lost 0 bases, J lost 5 bases, and 19 bases lay in between. Germline CDR1 ENHRY, CDR2 SYGVKD. This CDR3 is 17 amino acids long. CDR3 DNA: TGTGCCATCAGTGAGTCTAGTGGGACAAATCCTGGAACTGAAGCTTTCTTT. It codes for CAISESSGTNPGTEAFF.

V usage is TRBV18 and J usage is TRBJ2-1, with TRBD1 identical over 10 bases. CDR1 KGHSH and CDR2 LQKENI come from the germline V gene. Unmatched junction bases numbered 5, after V lost 6 bases and J lost 6 bases. This CDR3 has 14 amino acids. DNA of the CDR3: TGTGCCAGCTCGCGGACAGGGGGGAGCAATGAGCAGTTCTTC. Protein sequence: CASSRTGGSNEQFF.

The chain carries TRBV6-6 and TRBJ2-2, with TRBD2 as a possible D gene (5 bases). V was clipped by 2 bases and J by 5 bases, with 12 bases between them. Germline CDR1 and CDR2: MNHNY and SVGAGI (reference sequence). The CDR3 covers 15 residues. CDR3 protein: CASSYALAGTGELFF. CDR3 DNA: TGTGCCAGCAGTTACGCCCTAGCCGGGACCGGGGAGCTGTTTTTT.

The rearrangement links TRBV7-2 to TRBJ2-5, with 8 bases that match TRBD1. The V gene's germline CDR1 is SGHTA and CDR2 FQGNSA. The CDR3 is made up of 16 amino acids. Trimming cost V 5 bases and J 4 bases; bases outside gene matches: 12. CDR3 residues: CASSPTTWTGRETQYF. The CDR3 DNA is TGTGCCAGCAGCCCAACTACATGGACAGGGAGAGAGACCCAGTACTTC.

The V call is TRBV10-3, the J call TRBJ1-1, with TRBD1 matching 10 bases. J lost 4 bases, V lost 0 bases, and 2 bases had no gene match. Germline lookup yields CDR1 ENHRY and CDR2 SYGVKD. This CDR3 spans 15 amino acids. The CDR3: CAISESTGGGTEAFF. The CDR3 DNA follows: TGTGCCATCAGTGAGTCGACAGGGGGCGGCACTGAAGCTTTCTTT.

The rearrangement uses TRBV28 and TRBJ1-1, with 9 bases fitting TRBD1. The CDR3 is 17 residues long. From germline, CDR1 is MDHEN and CDR2 SYDVKM. V lost 5 bases to trimming and J lost 1 base; unmatched junction nucleotides: 11. The CDR3 DNA is TGTGCCAGCAGTCACCTGGGTGAGGGACAGGGGAACACTGAAGCTTTCTTT. Translating it yields CASSHLGEGQGNTEAFF.

The chain joins TRBV11-2 to TRBJ1-1; a possible D gene is TRBD1 (5 bases). V lost 7 bases and J 4 bases, leaving 16 bases between the germline ends. The CDR3 sequence is 14 residues long. Germline loops: CDR1 SGHAT, CDR2 FQNNGV. Here the CDR3 DNA reads TGTGCCAGCAAATTCGCAAAGGGGATCACTGAAGCTTTCTTT. Translating it yields CASKFAKGITEAFF.

The chain employs TRBV19 and TRBJ2-3; perhaps TRBD1 as D (5 bases). The germline V and J ends were trimmed by 5 bases and 2 bases, with 11 bases remaining between them. The CDR3 sequence is 14 residues long. The germline V gene has CDR1 LNHDA and CDR2 SQIVND (reference sequence). The chain's CDR3 is CASSPDIDTDTQYF. CDR3 sequence (DNA): TGTGCCAGTAGTCCGGACATCGACACAGATACGCAGTATTTT.

The chain carries TRBV27 and TRBJ2-3; 10 nucleotides align to TRBD2. The germline V gene encodes CDR1 MNHEY and CDR2 SMNVEV (reference sequence). V dropped 8 bases and J dropped 4; count of bases not matched to a gene: 12. There are 16 residues in the CDR3. As DNA, the CDR3 is TGTGCCAGCCGCCCCCTCTCGGGACTAGCGCCAGATACGCAGTATTTT. This translates into CASRPLSGLAPDTQYF.

This sequence joins TRBV7-9 and TRBJ2-2, with D unclear. Germline-derived CDR1 and CDR2 are SEHNR and FQNEAQ (reference sequence). The CDR3 covers 15 residues. Trimming removed 2 bases from V and 1 base from J, with 8 bases in between. The CDR3 loop reads CASSLSRLNTGELFF. In nucleotides, the CDR3 is TGTGCCAGCAGCTTAAGCAGGTTGAACACCGGGGAGCTGTTTTTT.

The rearrangement links TRBV12-3 or TRBV12-4 to TRBJ1-4, with D uncertain. The CDR3 extends over 13 amino acids. Trimming stripped 3 bases from V and 8 bases from J, with 10 bases between. The CDR3 here is CASSFPLEEKLFF. The DNA of the CDR3 is TGTGCCAGCAGTTTTCCGCTGGAGGAAAAACTGTTTTTT.

Notes on this clone: The same CDR3 can be traced to other DNA sequences in this sample. The V and J genes are TRBV6-2 or TRBV6-3 and TRBJ2-7, with 12 bases matching TRBD2. Germline values: CDR1 MNHEY, CDR2 SVGEGT. V lost 7 bases and J lost 3; bases outside the gene matches: 7. The CDR3 length is 15 residues. CDR3 amino acids: CASTPSTSGGYEQYF. Here the CDR3 DNA reads TGTGCCAGCACCCCTTCGACTAGCGGGGGCTACGAGCAGTACTTC.